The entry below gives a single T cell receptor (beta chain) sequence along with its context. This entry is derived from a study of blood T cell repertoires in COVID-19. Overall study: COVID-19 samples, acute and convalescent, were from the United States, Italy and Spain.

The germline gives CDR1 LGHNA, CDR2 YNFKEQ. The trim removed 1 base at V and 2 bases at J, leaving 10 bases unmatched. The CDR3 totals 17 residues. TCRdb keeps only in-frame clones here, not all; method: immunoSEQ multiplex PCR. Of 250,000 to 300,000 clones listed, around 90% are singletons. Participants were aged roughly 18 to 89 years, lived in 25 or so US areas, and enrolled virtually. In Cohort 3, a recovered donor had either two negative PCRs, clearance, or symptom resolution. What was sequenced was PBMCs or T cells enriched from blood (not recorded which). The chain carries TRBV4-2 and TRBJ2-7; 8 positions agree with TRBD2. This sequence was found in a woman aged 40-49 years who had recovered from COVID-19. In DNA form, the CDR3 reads TGTGCCAGCAGCCAAGTATATGGCGGGGGGAACCCCTACGAGCAGTACTTC. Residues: CASSQVYGGGNPYEQYF.